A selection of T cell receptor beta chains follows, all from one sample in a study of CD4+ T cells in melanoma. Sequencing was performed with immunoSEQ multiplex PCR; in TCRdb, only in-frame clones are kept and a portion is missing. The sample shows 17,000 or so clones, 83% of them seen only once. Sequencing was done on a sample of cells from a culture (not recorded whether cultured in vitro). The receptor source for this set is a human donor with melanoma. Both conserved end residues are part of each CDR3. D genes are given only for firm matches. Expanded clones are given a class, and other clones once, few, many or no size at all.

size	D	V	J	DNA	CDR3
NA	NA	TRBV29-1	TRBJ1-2	TGCAGCGTCCAGAGGGCTGATTATGGCTACACCTTC	CSVQRADYGYTF
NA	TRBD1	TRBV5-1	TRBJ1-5	TGCGCCAGCAGCTTGGAACCACAGGGGGCTAACAATCAGCCCCAGCATTTT	CASSLEPQGANNQPQHF
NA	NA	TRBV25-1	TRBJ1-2	TGTGCCAGCAGGCAGGGTGTTGGGGGCTACACCTTC	CASRQGVGGYTF
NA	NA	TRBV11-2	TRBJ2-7	TGTGCCAGCAGGCCAGGGCGACCCTACGAGCAGTACTTC	CASRPGRPYEQYF
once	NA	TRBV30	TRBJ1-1	TGTGCCTGGAAACGGAGGCTGAACACTGAAGCTTTCTTT	CAWKRRLNTEAFF
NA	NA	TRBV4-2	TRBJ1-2	TGTGCCAGCAGCCAAGATATGACTGCCAGGTTCGGTGGCACCTTC	CASSQDMTARFGGTF
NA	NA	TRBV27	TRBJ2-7	TGTGCCAGCAGTCTCCGCCAGGGCTTTACCTACGAGCAGTACTTC	CASSLRQGFTYEQYF
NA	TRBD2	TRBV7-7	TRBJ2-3	TGTGCTAGCAGCCCGGGACTAAACGCAGATACGCAGTATTTT	CASSPGLNADTQYF
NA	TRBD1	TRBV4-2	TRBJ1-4	TGTGCCAGCAGCCAATTTCAGGGGGTTAATGAAAAACTGTTTTTT	CASSQFQGVNEKLFF
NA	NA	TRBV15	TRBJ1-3	TGTGCCACCAGCAGAGATCCCCGAGGGGGAAACACCATATATTTT	CATSRDPRGGNTIYF
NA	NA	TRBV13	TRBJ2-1	TGTGCCAGCAGCTTTGGAGTTGTGGAGCAGTTCTTC	CASSFGVVEQFF
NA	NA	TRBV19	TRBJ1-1	TGTGCCAGTAGCGTAGGATCTGGCACTGAAGCTTTCTTT	CASSVGSGTEAFF
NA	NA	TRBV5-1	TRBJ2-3	TGCGCCAGCAGCTTTCCCCCCCTAGGGAGCGGGACAGATACGCAGTATTTT	CASSFPPLGSGTDTQYF
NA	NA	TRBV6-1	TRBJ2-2	TGTGCCAGCGGCCGGGACCCTCTCACCGGGGAGCTGTTTTTT	CASGRDPLTGELFF
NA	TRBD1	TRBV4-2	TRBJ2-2	TGTGCCAGCAGCCTGTTTAGGCCGAGCCGGGACAGGGTTTTGTCTTTTGTGGCCGGGGAGCTGTTTTTT	CASSLFRPSRDRVLSFVAGELFF
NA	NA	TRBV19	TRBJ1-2	TGTGCCAGTGATACAGGAAATAACTATGGCTACACCTTC	CASDTGNNYGYTF
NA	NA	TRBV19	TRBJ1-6	TGTGCCAGTAGTATGGGCCGTTTTGGCTATAATTCACCCCTCCACTTT	CASSMGRFGYNSPLHF
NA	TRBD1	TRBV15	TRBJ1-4	TGTGCCACCAGCAGAGGTTTGACAGGGGTAACGCCTAATGAAAAACTGTTTTTT	CATSRGLTGVTPNEKLFF
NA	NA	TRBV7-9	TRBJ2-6	TGTGCCAGCAGTTCGATGGCCAACGTCCTGACTTTC	CASSSMANVLTF
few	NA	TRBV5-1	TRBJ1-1	TGCGCCAGCAGCTCCGAGGGGATGGGGACTGAAGCTTTCTTT	CASSSEGMGTEAFF
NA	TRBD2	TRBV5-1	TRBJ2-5	TGCGCCAGCAGCTCTGCCGGGACTATGGAAGAGACCCAGTACTTC	CASSSAGTMEETQYF
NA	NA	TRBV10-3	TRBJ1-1	TGTGCCATCAAGGGAGACATGAACACTGAAGCTTTCTTT	CAIKGDMNTEAFF
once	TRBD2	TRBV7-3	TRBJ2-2	TGTGCCAGCAGCCCGGGACTAGCAACCGGGGAGCTGTTTTTT	CASSPGLATGELFF
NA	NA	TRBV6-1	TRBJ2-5	TGTGCCAGCAGTGTCCGGTGGGAGACCCAGTACTTC	CASSVRWETQYF
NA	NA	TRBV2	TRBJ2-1	TGTGCCAGCAATAGGGCCCACGATGAGCAGTTCTTC	CASNRAHDEQFF
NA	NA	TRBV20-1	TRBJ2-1	TGCAGTGCTCGGGGGGCACGGTTCGAGTTCTTC	CSARGARFEFF
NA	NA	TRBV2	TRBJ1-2	TGTGCCAGCAGTGGCGGGGCGGCCGCGGGTTACAACTATGGCTACACCTTC	CASSGGAAAGYNYGYTF
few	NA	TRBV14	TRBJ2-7	TGTGCCAGCAGCCAGTACGGGGGCTCCTACGAGCAGTACTTC	CASSQYGGSYEQYF
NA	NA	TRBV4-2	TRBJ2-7	TGTGCCAGCAGCCAAGATGATCGGCCGGGGCGCGTGAGCGAGCAGTACTTC	CASSQDDRPGRVSEQYF
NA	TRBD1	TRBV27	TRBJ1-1	TGTGCCAGCAGTTTAGGACAGGGCCGAAGGAACACTGAAGCTTTCTTT	CASSLGQGRRNTEAFF
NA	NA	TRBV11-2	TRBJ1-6	TGTGCCAGCAGCCTAGGCGCGACAGTTACGGGTTCACCCCTCCACTTT	CASSLGATVTGSPLHF
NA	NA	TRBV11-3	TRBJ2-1	TGTGCCAGCAGCTTATCACAGGGACACAATGAGCAGTTCTTC	CASSLSQGHNEQFF
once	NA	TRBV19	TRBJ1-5	TGTGCCAGTAGTCCGGGTGGTAATAGCAATCAGCCCCAGCATTTT	CASSPGGNSNQPQHF
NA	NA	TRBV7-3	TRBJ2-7	TGTGCCAGCAGCGCCGGAGACTCCTTGGACTTC	CASSAGDSLDF
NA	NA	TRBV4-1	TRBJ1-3	TGCGCCAGCAGCCTCCGGGACGCCAGAATCTCTGGAAACACCATATATTTT	CASSLRDARISGNTIYF